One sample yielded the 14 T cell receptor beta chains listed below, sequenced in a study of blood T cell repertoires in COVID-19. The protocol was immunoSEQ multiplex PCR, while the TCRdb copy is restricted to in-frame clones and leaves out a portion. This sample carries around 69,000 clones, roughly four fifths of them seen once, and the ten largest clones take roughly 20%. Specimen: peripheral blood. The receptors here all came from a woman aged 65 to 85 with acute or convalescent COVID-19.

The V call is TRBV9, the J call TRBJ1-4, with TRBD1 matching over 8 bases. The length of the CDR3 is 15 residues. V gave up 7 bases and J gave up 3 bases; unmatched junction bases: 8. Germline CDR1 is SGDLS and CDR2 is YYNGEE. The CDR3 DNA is TGTGCCAGCGGCCAGGGGGCGCGGGCTAATGAAAAACTGTTTTTT. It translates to CASGQGARANEKLFF.

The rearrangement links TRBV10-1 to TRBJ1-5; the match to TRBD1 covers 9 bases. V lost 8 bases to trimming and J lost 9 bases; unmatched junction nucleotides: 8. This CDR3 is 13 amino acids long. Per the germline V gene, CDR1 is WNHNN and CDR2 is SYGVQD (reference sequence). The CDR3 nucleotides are TGCGCCAGCTCCCCACAGGGGGCACGGCCCCAGCATTTT. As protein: CASSPQGARPQHF.

The CDR3 region is CASSGRFVSGSGYNEQFF. The CDR3, as DNA: TGTGCCAGCAGTGGGCGGTTTGTTAGCGGGAGTGGGTACAATGAGCAGTTCTTC. The V gene is TRBV6-1, the J gene TRBJ2-1, with TRBD2 matching 9 bases. The CDR3 extends over 18 amino acids. The V gene end was trimmed by 4 bases and the J gene end by 4 bases; junction bases not matched to a gene: 14. The germline V gene has CDR1 MNHNS and CDR2 SASEGT.

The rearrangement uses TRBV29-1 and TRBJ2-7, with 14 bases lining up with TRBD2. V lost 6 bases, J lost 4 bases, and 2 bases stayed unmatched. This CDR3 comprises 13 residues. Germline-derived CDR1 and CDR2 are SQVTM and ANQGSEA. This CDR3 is CSVRTSGRYEQYF. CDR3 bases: TGCAGCGTCCGGACTAGCGGGAGGTACGAGCAGTACTTC.

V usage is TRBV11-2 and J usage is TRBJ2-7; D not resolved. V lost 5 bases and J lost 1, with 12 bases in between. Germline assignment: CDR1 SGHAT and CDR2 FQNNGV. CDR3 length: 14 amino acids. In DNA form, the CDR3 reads TGTGCCAGCAGCCCCCTGACAATTTCCTACGAGCAGTACTTC. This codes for CASSPLTISYEQYF. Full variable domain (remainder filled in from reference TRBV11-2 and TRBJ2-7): EAGVAQSPRYKIIEKRQSVAFWCNPISGHATLYWYQQILGQGPKLLIQFQNNGVVDDSQLPKDRFSAERLKGVDSTLKIQPAKLEDSAVYLCASSPLTISYEQYFGPGTRLTVT.

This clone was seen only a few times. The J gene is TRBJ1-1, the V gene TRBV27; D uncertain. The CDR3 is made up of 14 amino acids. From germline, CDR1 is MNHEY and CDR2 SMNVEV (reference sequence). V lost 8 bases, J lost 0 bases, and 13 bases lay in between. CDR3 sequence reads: CASGRTVMNTEAFF. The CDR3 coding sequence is TGTGCCAGCGGCCGAACAGTGATGAACACTGAAGCTTTCTTT.

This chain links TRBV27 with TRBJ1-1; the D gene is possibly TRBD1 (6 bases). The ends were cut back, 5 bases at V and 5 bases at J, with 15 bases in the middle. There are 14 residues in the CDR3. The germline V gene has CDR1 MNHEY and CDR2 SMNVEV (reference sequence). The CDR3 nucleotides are TGTGCCAGCAGTCATCAGACAGGTCGGACTGAAGCTTTCTTT. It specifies CASSHQTGRTEAFF.

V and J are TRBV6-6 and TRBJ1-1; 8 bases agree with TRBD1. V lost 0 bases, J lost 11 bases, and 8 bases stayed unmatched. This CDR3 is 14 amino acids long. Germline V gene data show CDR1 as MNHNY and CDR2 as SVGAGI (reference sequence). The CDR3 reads CASSYSADRASAFF. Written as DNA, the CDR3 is TGTGCCAGCAGTTACTCGGCGGACAGGGCGTCTGCTTTCTTT.

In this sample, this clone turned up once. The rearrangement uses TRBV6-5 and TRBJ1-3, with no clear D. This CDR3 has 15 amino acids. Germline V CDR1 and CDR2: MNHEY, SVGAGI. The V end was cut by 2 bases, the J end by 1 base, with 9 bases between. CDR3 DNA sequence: TGTGCCAGCAGTTACGAGTGGAGATCTGGAAACACCATATATTTT. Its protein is CASSYEWRSGNTIYF.

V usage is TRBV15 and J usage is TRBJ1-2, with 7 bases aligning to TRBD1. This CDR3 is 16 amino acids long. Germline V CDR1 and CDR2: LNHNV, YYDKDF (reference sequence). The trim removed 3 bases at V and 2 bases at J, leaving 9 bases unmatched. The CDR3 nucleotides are TGTGCCACCAGCAGGCCTTTGACAGGGACAAACTATGGCTACACCTTC. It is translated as CATSRPLTGTNYGYTF.

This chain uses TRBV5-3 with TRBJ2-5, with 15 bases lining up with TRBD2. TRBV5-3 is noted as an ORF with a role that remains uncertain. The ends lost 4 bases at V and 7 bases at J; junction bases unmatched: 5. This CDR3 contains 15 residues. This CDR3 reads CARSVGLAGGWTQYF. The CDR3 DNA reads TGTGCCAGAAGCGTCGGACTAGCGGGAGGGTGGACCCAGTACTTC.

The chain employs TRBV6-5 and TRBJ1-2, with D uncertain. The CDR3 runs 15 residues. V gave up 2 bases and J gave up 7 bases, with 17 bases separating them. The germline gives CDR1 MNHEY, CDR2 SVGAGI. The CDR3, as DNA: TGTGCCAGCAGTTACCTTTTAGGGAGAACCTCTGGCTACACCTTC. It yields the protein CASSYLLGRTSGYTF.

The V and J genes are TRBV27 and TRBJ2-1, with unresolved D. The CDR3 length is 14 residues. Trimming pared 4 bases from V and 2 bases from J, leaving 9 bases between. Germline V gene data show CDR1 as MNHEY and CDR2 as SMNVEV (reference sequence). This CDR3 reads CASSSEYAYNEQFF. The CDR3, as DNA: TGTGCCAGCAGTTCGGAGTATGCCTACAATGAGCAGTTCTTC.

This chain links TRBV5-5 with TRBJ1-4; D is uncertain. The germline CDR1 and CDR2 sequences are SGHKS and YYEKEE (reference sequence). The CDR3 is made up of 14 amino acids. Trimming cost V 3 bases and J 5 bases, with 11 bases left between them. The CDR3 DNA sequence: TGTGCCAGCAGCTCAGGACTGCCGAATGAAAAACTGTTTTTT. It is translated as CASSSGLPNEKLFF.